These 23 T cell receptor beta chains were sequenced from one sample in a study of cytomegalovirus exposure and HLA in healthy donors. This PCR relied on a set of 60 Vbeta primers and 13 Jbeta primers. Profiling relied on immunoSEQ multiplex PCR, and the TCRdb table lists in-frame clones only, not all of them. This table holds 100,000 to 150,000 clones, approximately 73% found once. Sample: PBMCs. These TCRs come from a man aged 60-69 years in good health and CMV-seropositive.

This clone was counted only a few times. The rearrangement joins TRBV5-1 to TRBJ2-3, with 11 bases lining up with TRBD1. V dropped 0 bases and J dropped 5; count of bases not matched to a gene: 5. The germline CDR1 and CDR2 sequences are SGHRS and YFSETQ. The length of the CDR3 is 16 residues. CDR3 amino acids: CASSLGGQGAGDTQYF. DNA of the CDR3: TGCGCCAGCAGCTTGGGAGGACAGGGGGCAGGAGATACGCAGTATTTT.

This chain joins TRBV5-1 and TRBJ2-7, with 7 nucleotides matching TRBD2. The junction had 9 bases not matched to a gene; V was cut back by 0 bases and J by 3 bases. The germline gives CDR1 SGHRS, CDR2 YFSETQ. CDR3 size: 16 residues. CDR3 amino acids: CASSLAVGGSYYEQYF. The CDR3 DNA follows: TGCGCCAGCAGCTTGGCCGTGGGAGGGTCCTACTACGAGCAGTACTTC.

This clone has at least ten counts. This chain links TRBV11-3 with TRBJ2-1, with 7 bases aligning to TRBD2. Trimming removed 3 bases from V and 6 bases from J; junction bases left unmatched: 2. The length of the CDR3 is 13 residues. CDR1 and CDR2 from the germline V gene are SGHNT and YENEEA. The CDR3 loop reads CASSFAGVNEQFF. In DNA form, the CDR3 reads TGTGCCAGCAGCTTCGCGGGGGTCAATGAGCAGTTCTTC.

In DNA form, the CDR3 reads TGTGCCAGCAGTCAGGGTCCGATTTATAGCAATCAGCCCCAGCATTTT. It codes for CASSQGPIYSNQPQHF. This chain joins TRBV6-6 and TRBJ1-5, with D possibly being TRBD1 (5 bases). From germline, CDR1 is MNHNY and CDR2 SVGAGI (reference sequence). Deletions cut 5 bases from V and 0 bases from J, with 14 bases between. The CDR3 is 16 residues long.

CDR3 residues: CASSATGGYEQYF. The CDR3 nucleotides read TGTGCCAGCAGCGCCACAGGGGGTTACGAGCAGTACTTC. V is TRBV7-6 and J is TRBJ2-7; 8 bases agree with TRBD1. Losses at the gene ends were 5 bases for V and 4 bases for J; bases not matched to a gene: 4. The CDR3 has 13 amino acids. CDR1 is SGHVS and CDR2 is FNYEAQ in the germline V gene. The whole variable domain, remainder taken from reference TRBV7-6 and TRBJ2-7, is GAGVSQSPRYKVTKRGQDVALRCDPISGHVSLYWYRQALGQGPEFLTYFNYEAQQDKSGLPNDRFSAERPEGSISTLTIQRTEQRDSAMYRCASSATGGYEQYFGPGTRLTVT.

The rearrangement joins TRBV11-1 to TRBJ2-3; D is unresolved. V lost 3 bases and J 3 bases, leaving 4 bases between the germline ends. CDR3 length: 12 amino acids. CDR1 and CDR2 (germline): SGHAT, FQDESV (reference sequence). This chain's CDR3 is CASSLETDTQYF. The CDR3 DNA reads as TGTGCCAGCAGCTTGGAGACAGATACGCAGTATTTT.

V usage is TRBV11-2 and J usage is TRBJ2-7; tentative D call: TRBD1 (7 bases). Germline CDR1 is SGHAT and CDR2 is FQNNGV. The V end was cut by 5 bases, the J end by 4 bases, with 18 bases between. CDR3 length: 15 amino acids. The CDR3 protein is CASSLGRGVLYEQYF. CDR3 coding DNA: TGTGCCAGCAGCCTGGGCAGGGGGGTACTATACGAGCAGTACTTC.

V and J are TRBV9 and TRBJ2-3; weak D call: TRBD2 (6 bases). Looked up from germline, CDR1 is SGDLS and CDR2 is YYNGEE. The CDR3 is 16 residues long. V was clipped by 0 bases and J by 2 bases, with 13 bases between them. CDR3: CASSVAGRGLTDTQYF. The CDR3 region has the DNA TGTGCCAGCAGCGTAGCGGGTCGGGGACTCACAGATACGCAGTATTTT.

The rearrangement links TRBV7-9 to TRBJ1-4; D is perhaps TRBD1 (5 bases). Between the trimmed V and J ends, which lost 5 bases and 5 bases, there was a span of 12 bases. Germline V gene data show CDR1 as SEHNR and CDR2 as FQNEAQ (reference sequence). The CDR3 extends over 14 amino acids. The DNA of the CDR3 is TGTGCCAGCAGCCTACAGGTGGGGAATGAAAAACTGTTTTTT. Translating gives CASSLQVGNEKLFF.

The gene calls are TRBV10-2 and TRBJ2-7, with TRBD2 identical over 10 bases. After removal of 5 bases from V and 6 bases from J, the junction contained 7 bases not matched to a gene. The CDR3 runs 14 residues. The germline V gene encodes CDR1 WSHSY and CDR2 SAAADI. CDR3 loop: CASSLAGGSPEQYF. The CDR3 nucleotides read TGCGCCAGCAGTTTAGCGGGGGGATCGCCCGAGCAGTACTTC.

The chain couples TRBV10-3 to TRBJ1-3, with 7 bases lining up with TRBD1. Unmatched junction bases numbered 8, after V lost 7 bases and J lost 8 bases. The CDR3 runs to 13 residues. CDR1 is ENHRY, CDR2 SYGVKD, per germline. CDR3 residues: CAITTGFGDTIYF. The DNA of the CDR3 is TGTGCCATCACGACAGGGTTTGGGGACACCATATATTTT.

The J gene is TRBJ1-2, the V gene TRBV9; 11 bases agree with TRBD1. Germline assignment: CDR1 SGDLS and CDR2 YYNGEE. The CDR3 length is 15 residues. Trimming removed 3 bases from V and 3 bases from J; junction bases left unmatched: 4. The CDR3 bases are TGTGCCAGCAGCGCATGGACAGGGGGCCACTATGGCTACACCTTC. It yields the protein CASSAWTGGHYGYTF.

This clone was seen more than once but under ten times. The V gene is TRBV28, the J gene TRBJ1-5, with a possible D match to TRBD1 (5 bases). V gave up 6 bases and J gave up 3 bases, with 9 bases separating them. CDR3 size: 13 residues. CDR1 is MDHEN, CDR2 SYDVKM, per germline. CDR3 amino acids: CASSQGINQPQHF. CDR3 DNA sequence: TGTGCCAGCAGCCAGGGTATCAATCAGCCCCAGCATTTT. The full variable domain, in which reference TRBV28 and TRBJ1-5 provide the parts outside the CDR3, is DVKVTQSSRYLVKRTGEKVFLECVQDMDHENMFWYRQDPGLGLRLIYFSYDVKMKEKGDIPEGYSVSREKKERFSLILESASTNQTSMYLCASSQGINQPQHFGDGTRLSIL.

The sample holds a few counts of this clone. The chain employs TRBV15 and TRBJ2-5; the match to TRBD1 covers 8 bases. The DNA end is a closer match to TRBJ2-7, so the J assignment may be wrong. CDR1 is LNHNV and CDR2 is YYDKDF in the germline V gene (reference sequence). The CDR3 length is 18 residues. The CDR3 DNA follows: TGTGCCACCAGCAGAGTAGCCCGGTTCCCGACAGGGGAATACGAGCAGTACTTC. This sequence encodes CATSRVARFPTGEYEQYF.

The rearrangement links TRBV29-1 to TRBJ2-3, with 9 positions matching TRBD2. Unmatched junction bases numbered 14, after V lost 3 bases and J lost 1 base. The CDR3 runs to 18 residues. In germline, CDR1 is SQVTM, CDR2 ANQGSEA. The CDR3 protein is CSVEGGRGGLGGTDTQYF. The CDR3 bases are TGCAGCGTTGAGGGTGGGCGGGGGGGCCTCGGTGGCACAGATACGCAGTATTTT.

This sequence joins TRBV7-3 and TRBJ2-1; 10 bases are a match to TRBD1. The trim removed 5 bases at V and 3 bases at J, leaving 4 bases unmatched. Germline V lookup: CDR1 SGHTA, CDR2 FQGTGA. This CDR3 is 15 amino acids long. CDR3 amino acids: CASSAWTGGYNEQFF. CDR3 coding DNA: TGTGCCAGCAGCGCCTGGACAGGGGGCTACAATGAGCAGTTCTTC.

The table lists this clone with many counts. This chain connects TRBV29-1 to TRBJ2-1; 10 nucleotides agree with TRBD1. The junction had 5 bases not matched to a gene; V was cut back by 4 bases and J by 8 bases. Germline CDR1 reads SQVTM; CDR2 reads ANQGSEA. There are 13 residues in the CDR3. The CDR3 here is CSVGVTGGHEQFF. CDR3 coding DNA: TGCAGCGTTGGGGTGACAGGGGGCCATGAGCAGTTCTTC.

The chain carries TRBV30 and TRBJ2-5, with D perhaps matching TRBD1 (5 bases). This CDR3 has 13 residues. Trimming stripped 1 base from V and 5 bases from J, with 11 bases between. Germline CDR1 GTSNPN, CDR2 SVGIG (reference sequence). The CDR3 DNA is TGTGCCTGGAGTGGGCGGTGGGGCGAGACCCAGTACTTC. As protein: CAWSGRWGETQYF.

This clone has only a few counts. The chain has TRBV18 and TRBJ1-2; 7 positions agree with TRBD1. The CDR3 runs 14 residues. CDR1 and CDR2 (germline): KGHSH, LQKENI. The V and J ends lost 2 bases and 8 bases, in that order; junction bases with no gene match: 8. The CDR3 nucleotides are TGTGCCAGCTCACCATACGACAGGGTTGGAGGCTACACCTTC. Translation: CASSPYDRVGGYTF.

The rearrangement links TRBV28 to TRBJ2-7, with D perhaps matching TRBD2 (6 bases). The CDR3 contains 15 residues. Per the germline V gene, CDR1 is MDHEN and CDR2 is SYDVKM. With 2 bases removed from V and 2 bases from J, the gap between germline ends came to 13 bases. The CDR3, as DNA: TGTGCCAGCAGTTTAATCGGCGGGGTAACCTACGAGCAGTACTTC. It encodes CASSLIGGVTYEQYF. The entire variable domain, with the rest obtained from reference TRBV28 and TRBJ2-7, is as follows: DVKVTQSSRYLVKRTGEKVFLECVQDMDHENMFWYRQDPGLGLRLIYFSYDVKMKEKGDIPEGYSVSREKKERFSLILESASTNQTSMYLCASSLIGGVTYEQYFGPGTRLTVT.

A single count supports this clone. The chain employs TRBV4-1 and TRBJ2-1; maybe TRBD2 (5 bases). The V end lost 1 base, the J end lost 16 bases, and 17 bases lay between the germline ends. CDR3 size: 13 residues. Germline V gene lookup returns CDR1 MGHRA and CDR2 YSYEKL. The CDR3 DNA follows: TGCGCCAGCAGCCAAGCCGGGAAAAAGCACGCATTCTTC. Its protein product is CASSQAGKKHAFF.

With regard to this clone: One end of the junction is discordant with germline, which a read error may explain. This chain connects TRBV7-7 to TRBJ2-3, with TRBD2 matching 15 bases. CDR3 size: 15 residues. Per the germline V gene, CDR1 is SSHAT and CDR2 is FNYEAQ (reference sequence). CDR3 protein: CASSPGLAGGDTQYF. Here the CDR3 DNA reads TGTGCTAGCAGCCCAGGACTAGCGGGGGGGGATACGCAGTATTTT. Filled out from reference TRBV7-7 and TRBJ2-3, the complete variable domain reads GAGVSQSPRYKVTKRGQDVTLRCDPISSHATLYWYQQALGQGPEFLTYFNYEAQPDKSGLPSDRFSAERPEGSISTLTIQRTEQRDSAMYRCASSPGLAGGDTQYFGPGTRLTVL.

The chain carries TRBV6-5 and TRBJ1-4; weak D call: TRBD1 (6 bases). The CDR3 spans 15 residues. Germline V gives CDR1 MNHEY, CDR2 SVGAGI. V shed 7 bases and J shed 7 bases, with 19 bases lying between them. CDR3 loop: CASNSGGYTGEKLFF. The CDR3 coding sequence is TGTGCCAGCAACTCGGGGGGCTACACCGGTGAAAAACTGTTTTTT.